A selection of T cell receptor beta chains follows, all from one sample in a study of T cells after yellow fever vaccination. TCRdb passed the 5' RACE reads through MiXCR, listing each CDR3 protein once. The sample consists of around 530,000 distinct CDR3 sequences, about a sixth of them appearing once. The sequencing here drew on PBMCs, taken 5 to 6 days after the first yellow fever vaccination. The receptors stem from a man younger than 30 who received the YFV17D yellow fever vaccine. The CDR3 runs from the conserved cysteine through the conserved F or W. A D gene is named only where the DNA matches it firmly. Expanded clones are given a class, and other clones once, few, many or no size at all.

TGCGCCAGCATCCCGGACAGGGGGGGCCCAGAGACCCAGTACTTC | CASIPDRGGPETQYF | TRBJ2-5 | TRBD1 | TRBV5-1 | .
TGTGCCAGCACGGGGGACAGGGGCGCAGATACGCAGTATTTT | CASTGDRGADTQYF | TRBJ2-3 | TRBD1 | TRBV9 | .
TGTGCCACCCCTTCGAGTTCTGGGGCCAACGTCCTGACTTTC | CATPSSSGANVLTF | TRBJ2-6 | . | TRBV10-3 | .
TGTGCCAGCAGCTTAGCGGACAGGGGTAGTGGCTACACCTTC | CASSLADRGSGYTF | TRBJ1-2 | TRBD1 | TRBV7-9 | few
TGTGCCAGCAGTGACGATACAGGTGCGGGCTCCTACAATGAGCAGTTCTTC | CASSDDTGAGSYNEQFF | TRBJ2-1 | . | TRBV6-2/TRBV6-3 | .
TGTGCCAGCAGTTACGACAGGGTGGCGACCCAGTACTTC | CASSYDRVATQYF | TRBJ2-5 | TRBD1 | TRBV12-3/TRBV12-4 | .
TGTGCCAGCCCCTCCGAAGCGGGGGGGCCGGTTGGTGAGCAGTTCTTC | CASPSEAGGPVGEQFF | TRBJ2-1 | TRBD2 | TRBV18 | .
TGTGCCAGCAGTTTAGACAGGGGGAGCACTGAAGCTTTCTTT | CASSLDRGSTEAFF | TRBJ1-1 | TRBD1 | TRBV12-3/TRBV12-4 | .
TGTGCCAGCAGCTCCCGAAGGCAGGGCAGCTCCCTCGTTGGCTACACCTTC | CASSSRRQGSSLVGYTF | TRBJ1-2 | . | TRBV7-2 | many
TGTGCCAGTAGTATAGGACCCCTGAACACTGAAGCTTTCTTT | CASSIGPLNTEAFF | TRBJ1-1 | . | TRBV19 | few
TGTGCCAGCAGCAAACTCCAGGGGAACAGAGAGACCCAGTACTTC | CASSKLQGNRETQYF | TRBJ2-5 | . | TRBV2 | .
TGCAGTGCCAATTCGGGCGACAGGGAAAATGGCTACACCTTC | CSANSGDRENGYTF | TRBJ1-2 | TRBD1 | TRBV20-1 | few
TGCGCCAGCAGCCAAGTGATTGGGGGCGATAGCAATCAGCCCCAGCATTTT | CASSQVIGGDSNQPQHF | TRBJ1-5 | . | TRBV4-3 | .
TGTGCCAGCAATAGCGGGGGGGGGGCCCAGTACTTC | CASNSGGGAQYF | TRBJ2-5 | TRBD2 | TRBV2 | few
TGTGCCAGCAGCCTATCCAGGCCCGCAGATACGCAGTATTTT | CASSLSRPADTQYF | TRBJ2-3 | . | TRBV27 | .
TGTGCCACCAGTGATCATCTTAGGGGGAAACGTTCTGAAGCTTTCTTT | CATSDHLRGKRSEAFF | TRBJ1-1 | . | TRBV24-1 | .
TGTGCCAGCAGCGCCTGGGGGTCTGGGGCCAACGTCCTGACTTTC | CASSAWGSGANVLTF | TRBJ2-6 | . | TRBV9 | .